Presented here are 28 T cell receptor beta chains from one specimen sequenced in a study of CD8 T cells in ankylosing spondylitis. MiXCR, run by TCRdb on the 5' RACE reads, gives a single entry per CDR3 protein. The sample gives more than 95,000 distinct CDR3 sequences, roughly 8.3% of which show up once; more than 9.5% is in the top ten. The sample taken for sequencing was blood, either unsorted or a sorted T cell fraction (not recorded which). These receptors were obtained from a male donor with ankylosing spondylitis or in good health (not recorded which).

This clonotype was counted ten times or more. This chain connects TRBV6-2 or TRBV6-3 to TRBJ2-1; 9 nucleotides agree with TRBD2. The germline CDR1 and CDR2 sequences are MNHEY and SVGEGT. J was trimmed by 3 bases and V by 0 bases; bases with no gene match: 6. The CDR3 spans 17 residues. The CDR3: CASSYSFLAGNYNEQFF. The CDR3 DNA is TGTGCCAGCAGTTACTCCTTTCTAGCGGGGAACTACAATGAGCAGTTCTTC.

The table lists this clonotype with many counts. This chain joins TRBV5-1 and TRBJ2-1, with 8 bases that match TRBD1. V lost 2 bases to trimming and J lost 5 bases; unmatched junction nucleotides: 6. The CDR3 is 15 residues long. Per germline, CDR1 SGHRS and CDR2 YFSETQ. The CDR3 is CASSFRQGADNEQFF. CDR3 nucleotides: TGCGCCAGCAGCTTTAGGCAGGGGGCGGACAATGAGCAGTTCTTC.

In this sample, this clonotype turned up many times. The chain is built from TRBV11-3 and TRBJ1-1; D is undetermined. Trimming cost V 5 bases and J 8 bases, with 21 bases left between them. The CDR3 loop spans 15 amino acids. Germline CDR1 is SGHNT and CDR2 is YENEEA. CDR3 protein: CASSNSGFPYEEAFF. The CDR3 DNA sequence: TGTGCCAGCAGCAATTCCGGGTTCCCTTATGAAGAAGCTTTCTTT.

This clonotype was observed many times. The chain joins TRBV18 to TRBJ2-1; D is unclear. This CDR3 comprises 15 residues. CDR1 is KGHSH, CDR2 LQKENI, per germline. V shed 0 bases and J shed 4 bases, with 10 bases lying between them. CDR3 sequence (DNA): TGTGCCAGCTCACCACCGGTACGGGCGTACAATGAGCAGTTCTTC. Encoded protein: CASSPPVRAYNEQFF.

Ten or more counts support this clonotype. V is TRBV5-1 and J is TRBJ1-5; 7 nucleotides match TRBD1. Per germline, CDR1 SGHRS and CDR2 YFSETQ. With 4 bases clipped from V and 6 bases from J, the junction kept 7 bases outside the gene matches. The CDR3 is 14 residues long. The CDR3 bases are TGCGCCAGCAGCCCCGGGACAGAACTTCAGCCCCAGCATTTT. It is translated as CASSPGTELQPQHF.

The chain carries TRBV6-4 and TRBJ1-1, with a possible D match to TRBD1 (5 bases). V shed 6 bases and J shed 0 bases, with 11 bases lying between them. This CDR3 has 14 residues. Germline V CDR1 and CDR2: MRHNA, SNTAGT. The CDR3 DNA follows: TGTGCCAGCAGATTGGGGGATATGAACACTGAAGCTTTCTTT. Encoded protein: CASRLGDMNTEAFF.

This clonotype came up many times. The chain has TRBV11-2 and TRBJ1-1; D possibly corresponds to TRBD1 (5 bases). The CDR3 has 12 amino acids. V lost 4 bases and J 7 bases, leaving 10 bases between the germline ends. The germline gives CDR1 SGHAT, CDR2 FQNNGV. The CDR3 nucleotides are TGTGCCAGCAGCTACCGGGACGGTGAAGCTTTCTTT. Translated, it gives CASSYRDGEAFF. The whole variable domain, filled in from reference TRBV11-2 and TRBJ1-1, reads EAGVAQSPRYKIIEKRQSVAFWCNPISGHATLYWYQQILGQGPKLLIQFQNNGVVDDSQLPKDRFSAERLKGVDSTLKIQPAKLEDSAVYLCASSYRDGEAFFGQGTRLTVV.

This clonotype was counted at least ten times. The chain combines TRBV30 with TRBJ1-5; D not resolved. Germline CDR1 and CDR2: GTSNPN and SVGIG (reference sequence). The V and J ends lost 2 bases and 0 bases respectively, with 8 bases between them. This CDR3 is 14 amino acids long. CDR3: CAWSPSFSNQPQHF. The CDR3 nucleotides read TGTGCCTGGAGTCCTTCGTTTAGCAATCAGCCCCAGCATTTT. The full variable domain, in which reference TRBV30 and TRBJ1-5 provide the parts outside the CDR3, is SQTIHQWPATLVQPVGSPLSLECTVEGTSNPNLYWYRQAAGRGLQLLFYSVGIGQISSEVPQNLSASRPQDRQFILSSKKLLLSDSGFYLCAWSPSFSNQPQHFGDGTRLSIL.

This clonotype was recorded many times. This chain uses TRBV10-3 with TRBJ2-3; TRBD1 is a possible D gene (6 bases). The CDR3 has 14 residues. V dropped 7 bases and J dropped 3 bases, with 14 bases sitting between them. CDR1 is ENHRY and CDR2 is SYGVKD in the germline V gene. The CDR3 DNA follows: TGTGCCATCAAGCCAGGGGATATTACAGATACGCAGTATTTT. It encodes CAIKPGDITDTQYF.

This chain uses TRBV20-1 with TRBJ1-1; the D gene is possibly TRBD1 (5 bases). V gave up 2 bases and J gave up 10 bases, with 11 bases separating them. From germline, CDR1 is DFQATT and CDR2 SNEGSKA (reference sequence). This CDR3 has 11 residues. CDR3: CSARLGQGAFF. The CDR3 nucleotides are TGCAGTGCTAGACTCGGACAAGGAGCTTTCTTT.

Only a few counts were recorded for this clonotype. The rearrangement uses TRBV11-1 and TRBJ2-1, with D perhaps matching TRBD2 (7 bases). Trimming shortened V by 5 bases and J by 5 bases, and 28 bases separated the two germline ends. The germline V gene encodes CDR1 SGHAT and CDR2 FQDESV (reference sequence). This CDR3 is built from 19 residues. For the CDR3, the DNA is TGTGCCAGCAGCACCATCCCCGGACTAGGGGGTTTTCGGAACAATGAGCAGTTCTTC. This codes for CASSTIPGLGGFRNNEQFF. Filled out from reference TRBV11-1 and TRBJ2-1, the complete variable domain reads EAEVAQSPRYKITEKSQAVAFWCDPISGHATLYWYRQILGQGPELLVQFQDESVVDDSQLPKDRFSAERLKGVDSTLKIQPAELGDSAMYLCASSTIPGLGGFRNNEQFFGPGTRLTVL.

For this clonotype: Its ends do not fully match the called genes, so a read error is possible. The chain joins TRBV7-9 to TRBJ2-7; D remains unclear. This CDR3 is built from 13 residues. The germline V gene has CDR1 SEHNR and CDR2 FQNEAQ (reference sequence). CDR3 loop: CTSSRPSSYEQYF. The CDR3 DNA reads TGTACCAGCAGCCGGCCGAGCTCCTACGAGCAGTACTTC.

This clonotype was seen repeatedly, ten times or more. The CDR3 DNA reads as TGTGCCAGCAGCCCCCGAGTGCAGCCCCAGCATTTT. Protein: CASSPRVQPQHF. The J gene is TRBJ1-5, the V gene TRBV6-2 or TRBV6-3, with D hard to call. CDR3 length: 12 amino acids. Looked up from germline, CDR1 is MNHEY and CDR2 is SVGEGT. Trimming shortened V by 6 bases and J by 7 bases, and 10 bases separated the two germline ends.

This clonotype was observed at least ten times. This chain links TRBV5-1 with TRBJ2-7; 10 positions match TRBD1. This CDR3 comprises 16 residues. Germline-derived CDR1 and CDR2 are SGHRS and YFSETQ. J lost 1 base, V lost 4 bases, and 8 bases had no gene match. The CDR3 here is CASSMPRTGGSYEQYF. In DNA, the CDR3 is TGCGCCAGCAGCATGCCTCGGACAGGGGGATCCTACGAGCAGTACTTC. Full variable domain (remainder filled in from reference TRBV5-1 and TRBJ2-7): KAGVTQTPRYLIKTRGQQVTLSCSPISGHRSVSWYQQTPGQGLQFLFEYFSETQRNKGNFPGRFSGRQFSNSRSEMNVSTLELGDSALYLCASSMPRTGGSYEQYFGPGTRLTVT.

Ten or more counts support this clonotype. The V call is TRBV18, the J call TRBJ1-5; perhaps TRBD1 as D (5 bases). Germline V gives CDR1 KGHSH, CDR2 LQKENI. V was shortened by 2 bases and J by 6 bases, with 11 bases between the two germline ends. The CDR3 consists of 14 residues. Here the CDR3 reads CASSPGPRGQPQHF. In nucleotides, the CDR3 is TGTGCCAGCTCACCAGGGCCGAGGGGTCAGCCCCAGCATTTT.

This clonotype was recorded many times. The rearrangement links TRBV24-1 to TRBJ2-1; perhaps TRBD2 as D (5 bases). V lost 3 bases and J 6 bases, leaving 11 bases between the germline ends. The CDR3 length is 14 residues. Germline V lookup: CDR1 KGHDR, CDR2 SFDVKD. The CDR3 nucleotides read TGTGCCACCAGTGATCCTGCCAGCGGCAATGAGCAGTTCTTC. It specifies CATSDPASGNEQFF.

In this sample, this clonotype turned up many times. The chain joins TRBV7-8 to TRBJ2-4; tentative D call: TRBD1 (5 bases). The CDR3 runs 14 residues. V dropped 2 bases and J dropped 6 bases, with 11 bases sitting between them. Germline V lookup: CDR1 SGHVS, CDR2 FQNEAQ. The CDR3 DNA sequence: TGTGCCAGCAGCTTACAGGGCCCAACAAACATTCAGTACTTC. Protein: CASSLQGPTNIQYF. Full variable domain (rest looked up from reference TRBV7-8 and TRBJ2-4): GAGVSQSPRYKVAKRGQDVALRCDPISGHVSLFWYQQALGQGPEFLTYFQNEAQLDKSGLPSDRFFAERPEGSVSTLKIQRTQQEDSAVYLCASSLQGPTNIQYFGAGTRLSVL.

This clonotype showed up many times. The V gene is TRBV7-9, the J gene TRBJ1-5, with TRBD1 as a possible D gene (5 bases). This CDR3 spans 17 amino acids. Germline-derived CDR1 and CDR2 are SEHNR and FQNEAQ (reference sequence). The V end was cut by 0 bases, the J end by 2 bases, with 14 bases between. The CDR3 region has the DNA TGTGCCAGCAGCTTAGCCGGCGGATCGGGGGGCAATCAGCCCCAGCATTTT. Protein: CASSLAGGSGGNQPQHF.

This clonotype came up many times. The chain joins TRBV5-1 to TRBJ2-3; D uncertain. The germline V gene has CDR1 SGHRS and CDR2 YFSETQ. This CDR3 comprises 15 residues. Trimming removed 0 bases from V and 6 bases from J, with 14 bases in between. In DNA, the CDR3 is TGCGCCAGCAGCTTGGAATCGCCTAGTCAGGATACGCAGTATTTT. Translation: CASSLESPSQDTQYF.

This clonotype has ten or more counts. The V gene is TRBV24-1, the J gene TRBJ2-1; D perhaps matches TRBD2 (6 bases). The germline gives CDR1 KGHDR, CDR2 SFDVKD. V shed 4 bases and J shed 0 bases, with 12 bases lying between them. The CDR3 consists of 16 residues. The CDR3, as DNA: TGTGCCACCAGTGAATCTCGGGAGAGCTCCTACAATGAGCAGTTCTTC. It yields the protein CATSESRESSYNEQFF.

In this sample, this clonotype turned up a few times. The chain employs TRBV7-2 and TRBJ2-7; 8 nucleotides align to TRBD2. Germline CDR1 is SGHTA and CDR2 is FQGNSA. The V gene end was trimmed by 3 bases and the J gene end by 6 bases; junction bases not matched to a gene: 7. CDR3 length equals 14 residues. This CDR3 is CASSFLAGPVEQYF. The CDR3 DNA follows: TGTGCCAGCAGCTTTCTAGCGGGTCCTGTCGAGCAGTACTTC.

This clonotype was seen at least ten times. The chain uses TRBV6-2 or TRBV6-3 and TRBJ2-1; 7 bases line up with TRBD1. CDR1 is MNHEY and CDR2 is SVGEGT in the germline V gene. The CDR3 extends over 14 amino acids. Unmatched junction bases numbered 9, after V lost 6 bases and J lost 7 bases. The CDR3 sequence is CASSRLSGGNEQFF. For the CDR3, the DNA is TGTGCCAGCAGCAGGCTATCAGGGGGTAATGAGCAGTTCTTC.

This clonotype occurred many times. This sequence joins TRBV20-1 and TRBJ2-1; 9 nucleotides align to TRBD1. Germline CDR1 DFQATT, CDR2 SNEGSKA (reference sequence). With 0 bases clipped from V and 4 bases from J, the junction kept 4 bases outside the gene matches. The CDR3 totals 15 residues. CDR3: CSARDPGQGYNEQFF. CDR3 coding DNA: TGCAGTGCTAGAGATCCGGGACAGGGATACAATGAGCAGTTCTTC.

This clonotype was observed at least ten times. The rearrangement joins TRBV6-5 to TRBJ1-1, with D perhaps matching TRBD1 (5 bases). The length of the CDR3 is 15 residues. V dropped 3 bases and J dropped 1 base, with 12 bases sitting between them. Germline CDR1 MNHEY, CDR2 SVGAGI. CDR3 sequence reads: CASSYGAYKNTEAFF. The CDR3 DNA is TGTGCCAGCAGTTATGGGGCCTACAAGAACACTGAAGCTTTCTTT.

This clonotype showed up many times. This chain joins TRBV7-8 and TRBJ1-2, with 7 positions matching TRBD1. The CDR3 runs to 14 residues. CDR1 is SGHVS, CDR2 FQNEAQ, per germline. V was pared by 1 base and J by 5 bases, with 4 bases of the junction left unmatched. CDR3 sequence: CASSLVGTEYGYTF. Here the CDR3 DNA reads TGTGCCAGCAGCTTAGTGGGGACAGAATATGGCTACACCTTC. The full variable domain, with the rest looked up from reference TRBV7-8 and TRBJ1-2, is GAGVSQSPRYKVAKRGQDVALRCDPISGHVSLFWYQQALGQGPEFLTYFQNEAQLDKSGLPSDRFFAERPEGSVSTLKIQRTQQEDSAVYLCASSLVGTEYGYTFGSGTRLTVV.

This clonotype appeared many times. This chain joins TRBV20-1 and TRBJ2-5; D is perhaps TRBD1 (6 bases). The CDR3 is 13 residues long. Germline V lookup: CDR1 DFQATT, CDR2 SNEGSKA (reference sequence). V was trimmed by 6 bases and J by 5 bases, leaving 16 bases between them. CDR3 sequence: CSAPTPGVETQYF. CDR3 coding DNA: TGCAGTGCCCCGACCCCAGGGGTGGAGACCCAGTACTTC.

This clonotype was seen many times. The J gene is TRBJ1-2, the V gene TRBV5-6; 8 positions match TRBD1. The length of the CDR3 is 17 residues. Germline V CDR1 and CDR2: SGHDT, YYEEEE. Losses at the gene ends were 3 bases for V and 0 bases for J; bases not matched to a gene: 10. CDR3 sequence: CASSSPSRTGTNYGYTF. The CDR3 nucleotides are TGTGCCAGCAGCTCCCCTTCTCGGACAGGGACTAACTATGGCTACACCTTC.

This clonotype showed up just a few times. The chain employs TRBV11-1 and TRBJ2-5; D is uncertain. Germline V gene lookup returns CDR1 SGHAT and CDR2 FQDESV (reference sequence). The V gene lost 4 bases and the J gene lost 2 bases, with 8 bases spanning the gap. The CDR3 consists of 13 residues. This chain's CDR3 is CASSSLIQETQYF. CDR3 sequence (DNA): TGTGCCAGCAGCTCGCTCATACAAGAGACCCAGTACTTC.